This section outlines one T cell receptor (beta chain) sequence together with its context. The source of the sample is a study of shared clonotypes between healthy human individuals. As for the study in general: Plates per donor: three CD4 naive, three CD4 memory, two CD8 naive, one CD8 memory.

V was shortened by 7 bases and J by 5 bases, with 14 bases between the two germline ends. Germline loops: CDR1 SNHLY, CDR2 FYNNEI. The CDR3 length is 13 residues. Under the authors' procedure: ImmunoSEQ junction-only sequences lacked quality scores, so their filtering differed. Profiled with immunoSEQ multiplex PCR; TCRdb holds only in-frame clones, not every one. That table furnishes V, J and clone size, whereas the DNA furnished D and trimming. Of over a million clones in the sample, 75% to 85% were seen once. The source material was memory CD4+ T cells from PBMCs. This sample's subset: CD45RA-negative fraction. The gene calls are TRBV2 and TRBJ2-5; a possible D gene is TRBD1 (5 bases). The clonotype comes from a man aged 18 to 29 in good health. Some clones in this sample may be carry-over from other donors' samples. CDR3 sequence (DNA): TGTGCCAGCAATAGGGGCGGATATGAGACCCAGTACTTC. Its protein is CASNRGGYETQYF.